The 22 T cell receptor beta chains below were found in one sample sequenced in a study of T cell repertoires in cytomegalovirus infection (dated by TCRdb to about 2019). The intended sense of this specimen's treatment or condition label: in vitro stimulation with specific CMV peptide epitopes to enrich CMV-specific T cells. No cognate antigen is known for these TCRs. Instrument used: Illumina HiSeq 1500. TCRdb passed the public sequencing reads through fastp at Q25 and MiXCR, retaining productive beta sequences. Rows are unified per CDR3 protein, each entry keeping the most common DNA and genes. Counted in this sample were 250,000 to 300,000 distinct CDR3 sequences; around 20% of them appeared once. Roughly 20% of the sample belongs to the ten largest clones. Sequencing was performed on cultured PBMCs, taken from culture after CMV antigen stimulation. Receptors were obtained from a human donor in good health (CMV status not recorded). Some clones in this sample may be carry-over from other donors' samples.

Of note for this clonotype: A read error may be the cause here, since a much bigger clone is one base away. The chain has TRBV11-2 and TRBJ2-1; the match to TRBD2 covers 8 bases. This CDR3 contains 17 residues. Germline V CDR1 and CDR2: SGHAT, FQNNGV. CDR3 sequence: CASSLNPSGSSYNERFF. The CDR3 nucleotides are TGTGCCAGCAGCTTAAACCCAAGCGGGAGCTCCTACAATGAGCGGTTCTTC.

V and J are TRBV27 and TRBJ2-3; 9 positions agree with TRBD1. CDR1 and CDR2 from the germline V gene are MNHEY and SMNVEV (reference sequence). V shed 7 bases and J 4 bases; nucleotides not matched to a gene: 6. This CDR3 has 14 amino acids. The CDR3 loop reads CASTRTGVSDTQYF. The CDR3, as DNA: TGTGCCAGCACCCGGACAGGGGTTTCAGATACGCAGTATTTT.

This clonotype was recorded many times. The rearrangement joins TRBV6-1 to TRBJ1-5; D not resolved. V was cut by 2 bases and J by 4 bases, with 9 bases left in between. CDR1 and CDR2 from the germline V gene are MNHNS and SASEGT. This CDR3 is built from 14 residues. CDR3 nucleotide sequence: TGTGCCAGCAGTGAAAGCATGGTGAATCAGCCCCAGCATTTT. This encodes CASSESMVNQPQHF.

This clonotype has ten or more counts. CDR3 sequence (DNA): TGTGCCAGCAGCTCCAGACCCGGGGCTCCTTATGAAAAACTGTTTTTT. Translated: CASSSRPGAPYEKLFF. The chain has TRBV7-4 and TRBJ1-4; D is perhaps TRBD1 (5 bases). The CDR3 spans 16 residues. The germline V gene has CDR1 SGHVT and CDR2 SQSDAQ. Trimming cost V 4 bases and J 6 bases, with 18 bases left between them.

The CDR3 coding sequence is TGTGCCAGCACCTTTAGATGGGGGGGGGGGTTAAACACTGAAGCTTTCTTT. Translating it yields CASTFRWGGGLNTEAFF. The chain employs TRBV7-2 and TRBJ1-1, with D maybe TRBD1 (5 bases). Germline V gene data show CDR1 as SGHTA and CDR2 as FQGNSA. V lost 7 bases and J 2 bases, leaving 23 bases between the germline ends. This CDR3 comprises 17 residues.

The chain has TRBV23-1 and TRBJ2-6, with D hard to call. TRBV23-1 is sorted into the ORF group, with uncertain function. V lost 3 bases and J 0 bases, leaving 21 bases between the germline ends. This CDR3 contains 20 residues. In DNA, the CDR3 is TGCGCCAGCAGTCATAGAGAACAGCTAGATAGGATCTCTGGGGCCAACGTCCTGACTTTC. Its translation is CASSHREQLDRISGANVLTF.

This clonotype has just a few counts. V gene TRBV7-2 combines with J gene TRBJ1-1, with TRBD1 matching 9 bases. V shed 4 bases and J 6 bases; nucleotides not matched to a gene: 6. Germline CDR1 SGHTA, CDR2 FQGNSA. This CDR3 has 14 amino acids. CDR3 residues: CASSSTRQGAEAFF. The CDR3 nucleotides are TGTGCCAGCAGCTCAACCCGACAGGGGGCTGAAGCTTTCTTT.

This clonotype has only a few counts. The rearrangement uses TRBV27 and TRBJ1-1; D not resolved. Trimming cost V 1 base and J 4 bases, with 10 bases left between them. The CDR3 is made up of 14 amino acids. The germline V gene has CDR1 MNHEY and CDR2 SMNVEV (reference sequence). The CDR3 DNA is TGTGCCAGCAGTTTATTACCCAAGGGCACTGAAGCTTTCTTT. This gives the protein CASSLLPKGTEAFF.

This clonotype has a handful of counts. The chain employs TRBV11-3 and TRBJ2-1, with D tentatively TRBD2 (7 bases). Per germline, CDR1 SGHNT and CDR2 YENEEA. The CDR3 loop spans 15 amino acids. Trimming removed 5 bases at V and 3 bases at J, with 14 bases between. The CDR3 coding sequence is TGTGCCAGCAGCCGAGGACTAGGGGGCTACAATGAGCAGTTCTTC. Amino acid sequence: CASSRGLGGYNEQFF.

This clonotype was picked up a small number of times. This sequence joins TRBV6-5 and TRBJ1-1, with D tentatively TRBD1 (5 bases). The CDR3 has 12 amino acids. Germline V gene lookup returns CDR1 MNHEY and CDR2 SVGAGI. Trimming shortened V by 2 bases and J by 5 bases, and 6 bases separated the two germline ends. CDR3 in amino acids: CASSYGTTEAFF. The CDR3 DNA follows: TGTGCCAGCAGTTACGGGACTACTGAAGCTTTCTTT.

The V and J genes are TRBV6-5 and TRBJ1-6; D gene ambiguous. This CDR3 is 18 amino acids long. V lost 0 bases, J lost 0 bases, and 12 bases lay in between. Germline values: CDR1 MNHEY, CDR2 SVGAGI. The CDR3 region has the DNA TGTGCCAGCAGTTACTCCCGACCGCGGAGCTCCTATAATTCACCCCTCCACTTT. It translates to CASSYSRPRSSYNSPLHF.

This clonotype was detected a few times. The conserved closing phenylalanine or tryptophan is absent in this CDR3, likely reflecting a read error. The DNA is left out, because the CDR3 cannot be placed on it with certainty; the CDR3 is given as TCRdb lists it. V is TRBV10-3 and J is TRBJ1-2; the table gives TRBD1 as D, unverified against the DNA. The CDR3 extends over 12 residues, inclusive of both ends. The germline gives CDR1 ENHRY, CDR2 SYGVKD. CDR3 protein: CAISESLGVVTV.

The rearrangement uses TRBV25-1 and TRBJ2-7; 9 bases are shared with TRBD2. Trimming removed 4 bases from V and 3 bases from J; junction bases left unmatched: 7. The CDR3 is 15 amino acids. Per the germline V gene, CDR1 is MGHDK and CDR2 is SYGVNS. The CDR3 sequence: CASSGGGAGGYEQYF. CDR3 in DNA: TGTGCCAGCAGTGGGGGCGGAGCGGGAGGCTACGAGCAGTACTTC.

CDR3 DNA sequence: TGTGCCAGCAGTGAAGTCTTCCACGAGCAGTACGTC. It yields the protein CASSEVFHEQYV. The chain uses TRBV6-1 and TRBJ2-7, with D hard to call. CDR3 length: 12 residues. Trimming removed 1 base at V and 5 bases at J, with 6 bases between. The V gene's germline CDR1 is MNHNS and CDR2 SASEGT.

The chain has TRBV7-9 and TRBJ1-1; D gene uncertain. Germline V gene lookup returns CDR1 SEHNR and CDR2 FQNEAQ (reference sequence). Trimming stripped 4 bases from V and 1 base from J, with 10 bases between. This CDR3 region has 14 residues. Written as DNA, the CDR3 is TGTGCCAGCAGCTCTTCTCGGGGGAACACTGAAGCTTTCTTT. Its protein product is CASSSSRGNTEAFF.

V usage is TRBV12-3 or TRBV12-4 and J usage is TRBJ2-4, with 7 bases identical to TRBD2. J was trimmed by 0 bases and V by 6 bases; bases with no gene match: 17. The CDR3 has 19 residues. As DNA, the CDR3 is TGTGCCAGCAGCATAACACCGGGACTAAATTTAGTAGCCAAAAACATTCAGTACTTC. This sequence encodes CASSITPGLNLVAKNIQYF.

This chain joins TRBV20-1 and TRBJ2-1; 8 nucleotides align to TRBD2. Losses at the gene ends were 6 bases for V and 1 base for J; bases not matched to a gene: 5. The CDR3 is 14 residues long. CDR1 and CDR2 (germline): DFQATT, SNEGSKA (reference sequence). CDR3 bases: TGCAGTGCCATTACTAGCGGTTCCTACAATGAGCAGTTCTTC. This sequence encodes CSAITSGSYNEQFF.

This clonotype came up many times. The V gene is TRBV7-2, the J gene TRBJ2-1; TRBD2 agrees at 10 bases. The CDR3 covers 19 residues. J gave up 4 bases and V 4 bases, and 16 bases lay outside the gene matches. CDR1 is SGHTA, CDR2 FQGNSA, per germline. For the CDR3, the DNA is TGTGCCAGCAGCTCTAGCGGGAGTAAGTTTGTCCTCGGTTACAATGAGCAGTTCTTC. Residues: CASSSSGSKFVLGYNEQFF. The whole variable domain, filled in from reference TRBV7-2 and TRBJ2-1, reads GAGVSQSPSNKVTEKGKDVELRCDPISGHTALYWYRQSLGQGLEFLIYFQGNSAPDKSGLPSDRFSAERTGGSVSTLTIQRTQQEDSAVYLCASSSSGSKFVLGYNEQFFGPGTRLTVL.

This clonotype was counted only a few times. The V gene is TRBV7-2, the J gene TRBJ2-7, with 7 nucleotides matching TRBD1. With 6 bases clipped from V and 3 bases from J, the junction kept 8 bases outside the gene matches. Germline-derived CDR1 and CDR2 are SGHTA and FQGNSA. There are 14 residues in the CDR3. CDR3 nucleotide sequence: TGTGCCAGCAGTCGCCAGACAGGGAGCTACGAGCAGTACTTC. This sequence encodes CASSRQTGSYEQYF.

This clonotype showed up just a few times. The V call is TRBV20-1, the J call TRBJ2-5; 11 nucleotides match TRBD1. This CDR3 comprises 15 residues. V was pared by 0 bases and J by 5 bases, with 5 bases of the junction left unmatched. In germline, CDR1 is DFQATT, CDR2 SNEGSKA (reference sequence). CDR3 region: CSARDGGTGGETQYF. CDR3 DNA sequence: TGCAGTGCTAGAGATGGCGGGACAGGGGGGGAGACCCAGTACTTC.

This clonotype was picked up many times. The chain has TRBV7-2 and TRBJ1-2; unclear D gene. The ends were cut back, 6 bases at V and 7 bases at J, with 12 bases in the middle. The CDR3 consists of 12 residues. The germline V gene has CDR1 SGHTA and CDR2 FQGNSA. CDR3 protein: CASSTRLGGYTF. CDR3 nucleotide sequence: TGTGCCAGCAGTACAAGGCTCGGTGGCTACACCTTC.

The chain couples TRBV12-5 to TRBJ2-3; 8 bases are shared with TRBD2. The CDR3 has 14 amino acids. The germline V gene encodes CDR1 LGHNT and CDR2 FRNRAP. V dropped 6 bases and J dropped 10; count of bases not matched to a gene: 12. CDR3 sequence reads: CASGPLPSGQAQYF. CDR3 DNA sequence: TGTGCTAGTGGGCCACTTCCTAGCGGGCAGGCGCAGTATTTT.